The 25 T cell receptor beta chains in this list originate from one sample, sequenced in a study of glioma-infiltrating T cells after dendritic cell vaccination. The time point here: after dendritic cell vaccination, including at tumor progression/relapse. TCRdb keeps only in-frame clones here, not all; method: immunoSEQ multiplex PCR. The sample contains 60,000 or so clones, roughly 86% of which appear only once. Sequenced material: blood, taken after dendritic cell vaccination. Source of these receptors: a human donor with glioblastoma.

The chain is built from TRBV7-9 and TRBJ2-5, with D perhaps matching TRBD2 (5 bases). In germline, CDR1 is SEHNR, CDR2 FQNEAQ (reference sequence). CDR3 size: 16 residues. V shed 4 bases and J shed 2 bases, with 17 bases lying between them. The CDR3 coding sequence is TGTGCCAGCAGCTCCCCCCCCCTCAGCGGACAAGAGACCCAGTACTTC. Its protein is CASSSPPLSGQETQYF.

The chain couples TRBV5-1 to TRBJ2-1; D is possibly TRBD2 (6 bases). CDR1 and CDR2 from the germline V gene are SGHRS and YFSETQ. CDR3 length: 15 residues. V shed 2 bases and J shed 3 bases, with 12 bases lying between them. DNA for the CDR3: TGCGCCAGCAGCTTTAAACTAGCTGTCTACAATGAGCAGTTCTTC. Protein sequence: CASSFKLAVYNEQFF. Filled out from reference TRBV5-1 and TRBJ2-1, the complete variable domain reads KAGVTQTPRYLIKTRGQQVTLSCSPISGHRSVSWYQQTPGQGLQFLFEYFSETQRNKGNFPGRFSGRQFSNSRSEMNVSTLELGDSALYLCASSFKLAVYNEQFFGPGTRLTVL.

As concerns this clone: Other DNA sequences of this sample code for an identical CDR3. The chain joins TRBV25-1 to TRBJ1-6; D unclear. This CDR3 contains 14 residues. Between the trimmed V and J ends, which lost 8 bases and 6 bases, there was a span of 14 bases. The germline V gene encodes CDR1 MGHDK and CDR2 SYGVNS. The CDR3 sequence is CASCLPGPNSPLHF. In DNA form, the CDR3 reads TGTGCCAGCTGTTTACCGGGTCCTAATTCACCCCTCCACTTT.

The V gene is TRBV6-5, the J gene TRBJ1-1; D is unclear. Germline CDR1 is MNHEY and CDR2 is SVGAGI. The CDR3 loop spans 11 amino acids. The V and J ends lost 5 bases and 7 bases respectively, with 8 bases between them. The chain's CDR3 is CASSLGSEAFF. The CDR3 coding sequence is TGTGCCAGCAGTCTCGGGAGTGAAGCTTTCTTT.

This sequence joins TRBV18 and TRBJ1-1, with D possibly matching TRBD1 (5 bases). The germline V gene has CDR1 KGHSH and CDR2 LQKENI. The ends were cut back, 3 bases at V and 3 bases at J, with 14 bases in the middle. This CDR3 is 15 amino acids long. The CDR3 loop is CASSPLGGSDTEAFF. The CDR3 DNA reads TGTGCCAGCTCACCTCTTGGGGGGAGTGACACTGAAGCTTTCTTT.

The V and J genes are TRBV6-6 and TRBJ2-1; TRBD1 matches at 8 bases. This CDR3 is built from 14 residues. V shed 6 bases and J 7 bases; nucleotides not matched to a gene: 8. Germline V gene data show CDR1 as MNHNY and CDR2 as SVGAGI (reference sequence). CDR3 in amino acids: CASRPGQEKNEQFF. The CDR3 DNA reads TGTGCCAGCAGACCGGGACAGGAGAAAAATGAGCAGTTCTTC.

The rearrangement links TRBV30 to TRBJ2-1, with TRBD2 matching 9 bases. Germline CDR1 is GTSNPN and CDR2 is SVGIG (reference sequence). This CDR3 is built from 19 residues. V dropped 2 bases and J dropped 0; count of bases not matched to a gene: 14. CDR3: CAWSKKRGAYSSSYNEQFF. The CDR3 DNA reads as TGTGCCTGGAGTAAGAAGCGGGGGGCTTACTCTAGCTCCTACAATGAGCAGTTCTTC.

The chain uses TRBV4-3 and TRBJ1-2; TRBD1 aligns across 11 bases. The CDR3 has 15 residues. Unmatched junction bases numbered 14, after V lost 4 bases and J lost 13 bases. The V gene's germline CDR1 is LGHNA and CDR2 YSLEER. The CDR3 loop is CASSPTSGTGGGITF. The CDR3 DNA is TGCGCCAGCAGCCCAACGTCCGGGACAGGGGGAGGTATCACCTTC.

This chain joins TRBV5-8 and TRBJ2-1; unclear D gene. The CDR3 totals 14 residues. CDR1 and CDR2 (germline): SGHTS, YDEGEE. V gave up 0 bases and J gave up 6 bases, with 10 bases separating them. The CDR3 region is CASSLEGSGNEQFF. As DNA, the CDR3 is TGTGCCAGCAGCTTGGAAGGATCGGGCAATGAGCAGTTCTTC.

This clone was picked up a small number of times. J is TRBJ2-7 and V is TRBV23-1; a possible D gene is TRBD2 (5 bases). TRBV23-1 falls under the ORF class, with uncertain function. Trimming took off 0 bases at V and 2 bases at J, with 14 bases between the two ends. CDR3 length equals 16 residues. This CDR3 is CASSQSRPGETYEQYF. In nucleotides, the CDR3 is TGCGCCAGCAGTCAATCAAGGCCTGGGGAGACCTACGAGCAGTACTTC.

The genes are TRBV18 and TRBJ1-1, with TRBD1 matching 11 bases. Trimming at V came to 4 bases and at J to 3 bases, leaving 4 bases not matched to a gene. The germline V gene encodes CDR1 KGHSH and CDR2 LQKENI. The CDR3 runs 15 residues. CDR3 bases: TGTGCCAGCTCACGGGGGACAGGGGGAGACACTGAAGCTTTCTTT. This codes for CASSRGTGGDTEAFF.

The chain employs TRBV7-3 and TRBJ2-6, with D possibly TRBD1 on 5 matching bases. Germline assignment: CDR1 SGHTA and CDR2 FQGTGA. V lost 5 bases and J lost 4, with 12 bases in between. The CDR3 extends over 15 amino acids. The CDR3 DNA reads TGTGCCAGCAGCCCAGGAAGGACAGGGGCCAACGTCCTGACTTTC. Residues: CASSPGRTGANVLTF.

This chain uses TRBV9 with TRBJ2-7, with TRBD1 matching over 7 bases. CDR3 length: 15 residues. Germline V gene data show CDR1 as SGDLS and CDR2 as YYNGEE. V was pared by 4 bases and J by 3 bases, with 10 bases of the junction left unmatched. In DNA form, the CDR3 reads TGTGCCAGCAGCTCAAGGACAGGAGCTGACTACGAGCAGTACTTC. Translation: CASSSRTGADYEQYF. Variable domain in full (rest from reference TRBV9 and TRBJ2-7): DSGVTQTPKHLITATGQRVTLRCSPRSGDLSVYWYQQSLDQGLQFLIQYYNGEERAKGNILERFSAQQFPDLHSELNLSSLELGDSALYFCASSSRTGADYEQYFGPGTRLTVT.

The chain employs TRBV29-1 and TRBJ1-4; D gene unclear. V dropped 6 bases and J dropped 2 bases, with 10 bases sitting between them. CDR3 length: 13 amino acids. Germline CDR1 SQVTM, CDR2 ANQGSEA. The CDR3 bases are TGCAGCGTGGCGGCCTCGACTAATGAAAAACTGTTTTTT. This gives the protein CSVAASTNEKLFF.

This sequence joins TRBV11-1 and TRBJ2-4; 12 bases match TRBD1. Germline trimming cut 5 bases from V and 2 bases from J; bases unmatched to any gene: 7. CDR1 is SGHAT, CDR2 FQDESV, per germline (reference sequence). The CDR3 has 17 residues. CDR3 nucleotide sequence: TGTGCCAGCAGCGCACCGGGACAGGGGGCTTCCAAAAACATTCAGTACTTC. This codes for CASSAPGQGASKNIQYF.

V is TRBV5-1 and J is TRBJ2-7; D is perhaps TRBD1 (7 bases). Germline CDR1 reads SGHRS; CDR2 reads YFSETQ. The CDR3 is 12 residues long. Deletions cut 3 bases from V and 7 bases from J, with 11 bases between. The CDR3 spells CASSWRGQEQYF. The CDR3 DNA follows: TGCGCCAGCAGCTGGAGGGGGCAGGAGCAGTACTTC.

The chain combines TRBV27 with TRBJ1-1, with no clear D. Looked up from germline, CDR1 is MNHEY and CDR2 is SMNVEV (reference sequence). The V end lost 5 bases, the J end lost 4 bases, and 23 bases lay between the germline ends. The CDR3 totals 17 residues. In DNA form, the CDR3 reads TGTGCCAGCAGTATCGATCGTGCAGCGGGTTGGAGCACTGAAGCTTTCTTT. Translation gives CASSIDRAAGWSTEAFF.

A few counts support this clone. J is TRBJ2-5 and V is TRBV4-1; TRBD2 aligns across 9 bases. The J segment lost 4 bases and the V segment lost 0 bases, leaving 6 bases of the junction unmatched. The CDR3 extends over 16 amino acids. CDR1 MGHRA and CDR2 YSYEKL come from the germline V gene. The CDR3 loop is CASSQDRAGGPETQYF. Written as DNA, the CDR3 is TGCGCCAGCAGCCAAGATCGCGCGGGGGGGCCAGAGACCCAGTACTTC.

This chain connects TRBV5-1 to TRBJ2-3, with D possibly TRBD2 on 7 matching bases. Trimming removed 4 bases at V and 5 bases at J, with 20 bases between. This CDR3 contains 16 residues. Germline V lookup: CDR1 SGHRS, CDR2 YFSETQ. CDR3 coding DNA: TGCGCCAGCAGCCCCCGGGGGGCAGTGTCAGGAGATACGCAGTATTTT. This translates into CASSPRGAVSGDTQYF.

Remarks on this clone: A read error may account for a junction end that differs from germline. This chain links TRBV7-7 with TRBJ2-1; 8 bases align to TRBD2. Per the germline V gene, CDR1 is SSHAT and CDR2 is FNYEAQ (reference sequence). The CDR3 has 15 amino acids. In nucleotides, the CDR3 is TGTGCTAGCAGCTTAGGAAGCGGGAGAAACAATGAGCAGTTCTTC. Translation gives CASSLGSGRNNEQFF.

The chain recombines TRBV10-2 with TRBJ1-1, with TRBD1 matching over 7 bases. The CDR3 sequence is 13 residues long. The germline CDR1 and CDR2 sequences are WSHSY and SAAADI. Trimming removed 3 bases from V and 7 bases from J; junction bases left unmatched: 5. The CDR3 DNA is TGCGCCAGCAGTGACCTGGGACAGATTGAAGCTTTCTTT. Amino acids: CASSDLGQIEAFF.

The rearrangement joins TRBV19 to TRBJ1-1; D is ambiguous. The V gene lost 4 bases and the J gene lost 1 base, with 16 bases spanning the gap. Germline CDR1 reads LNHDA; CDR2 reads SQIVND (reference sequence). This CDR3 region has 16 residues. The CDR3 sequence: CASSRIAAKRNTEAFF. The CDR3 DNA reads as TGTGCCAGTAGTAGGATCGCGGCCAAAAGGAACACTGAAGCTTTCTTT.

The genes are TRBV9 and TRBJ1-4; D is possibly TRBD1 (5 bases). Per germline, CDR1 SGDLS and CDR2 YYNGEE. Trimming pared 0 bases from V and 5 bases from J, leaving 11 bases between. This CDR3 comprises 15 residues. Here the CDR3 DNA reads TGTGCCAGCAGCGTAGCGGCAGGGCGAAATGAAAAACTGTTTTTT. This codes for CASSVAAGRNEKLFF.

V gene TRBV10-3 combines with J gene TRBJ2-7; 15 bases line up with TRBD2. The CDR3 length is 17 residues. Looked up from germline, CDR1 is ENHRY and CDR2 is SYGVKD. V shed 6 bases, J shed 5 bases, and the junction held 11 bases outside the gene matches. Written as DNA, the CDR3 is TGTGCCATCAGCAACCTGGGACTAGCGGGAGGCCCCAACGAGCAGTACTTC. This gives the protein CAISNLGLAGGPNEQYF.

The rearrangement uses TRBV6-5 and TRBJ1-1, with 9 bases that match TRBD1. V lost 0 bases to trimming and J lost 2 bases; unmatched junction nucleotides: 4. This CDR3 is 16 amino acids long. Germline values: CDR1 MNHEY, CDR2 SVGAGI. The CDR3 is CASSYSGTGFNTEAFF. For the CDR3, the DNA is TGTGCCAGCAGTTACTCGGGGACAGGGTTTAACACTGAAGCTTTCTTT.